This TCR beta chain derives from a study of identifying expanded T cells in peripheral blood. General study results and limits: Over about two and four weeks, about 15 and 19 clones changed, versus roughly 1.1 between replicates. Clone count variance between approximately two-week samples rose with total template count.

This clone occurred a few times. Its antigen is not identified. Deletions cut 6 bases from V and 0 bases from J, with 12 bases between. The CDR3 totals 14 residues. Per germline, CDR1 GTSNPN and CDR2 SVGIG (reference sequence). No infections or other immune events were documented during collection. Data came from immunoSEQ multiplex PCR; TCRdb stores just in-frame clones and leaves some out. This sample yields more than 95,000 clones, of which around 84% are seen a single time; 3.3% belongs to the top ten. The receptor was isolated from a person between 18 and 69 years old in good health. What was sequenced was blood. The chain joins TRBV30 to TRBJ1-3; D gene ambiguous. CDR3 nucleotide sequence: TGTGCCTGTAAAGCTTGGGCCTCTGGAAACACCATATATTTT. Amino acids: CACKAWASGNTIYF.